The clone carrying this T cell receptor beta chain was seen a handful of times. The target antigen is unknown. The time point: sample taken at primary tumor resection. Approximately 70 TRACERx patients with early, untreated non-small cell lung cancer donated samples. Tumor, nontumor lung or frozen PBMC supplied whole RNA that was sequenced unsorted. The data are from a study of spatial heterogeneity in lung cancer. General study findings and limits: Intratumoral expanded alpha and beta TCR counts were found to track tumor mutation counts.

V was cut by 1 base and J by 8 bases, with 11 bases left in between. This CDR3 contains 13 residues. CDR1 MDHEN and CDR2 SYDVKM come from the germline V gene. Each molecule of TCR cDNA was tagged with one unique molecular identifier. Using its own MiXCR run on the 5' RACE reads, TCRdb lists one record per CDR3 protein. The sample has about 100,000 distinct CDR3 sequences, 4.4% seen once. The chain is built from TRBV28 and TRBJ1-2; no firm D call. This TCR derives from a male donor with early-stage non-small cell lung cancer. The sequencing used lung tumor tissue, collected at surgery. The CDR3 DNA sequence: TGTGCCAGCAGTTTATCCGGTATAGGAGGCTACACCTTC. Translation gives CASSLSGIGGYTF.